This TCR beta chain was sequenced for a study of response to subunit inactivated influenza vaccine. Regarding the study as a whole: Authors suggested each seasonal flu vaccination may recruit only limited numbers of new T cells.

Concerning this clonotype itself: Its antigen is unidentified.

Trimming took off 4 bases at V and 3 bases at J, with 7 bases between the two ends. Germline CDR1 KGHSH, CDR2 LQKENI. The CDR3 sequence is 13 residues long. A single record per CDR3 protein comes from TCRdb applying MiXCR to the RT-PCR reads. The sample holds about 650,000 distinct CDR3 sequences, about a sixth seen once. The V and J genes are TRBV18 and TRBJ1-5; D not resolved. This TCR came from a man aged 45-65 years who received an inactivated influenza vaccine. The sample was PBMCs from blood, taken about 11 days after vaccination. The CDR3 DNA sequence: TGTGCCAGCTCACAGACTTACAATCAGCCCCAGCATTTT. Translating it yields CASSQTYNQPQHF.